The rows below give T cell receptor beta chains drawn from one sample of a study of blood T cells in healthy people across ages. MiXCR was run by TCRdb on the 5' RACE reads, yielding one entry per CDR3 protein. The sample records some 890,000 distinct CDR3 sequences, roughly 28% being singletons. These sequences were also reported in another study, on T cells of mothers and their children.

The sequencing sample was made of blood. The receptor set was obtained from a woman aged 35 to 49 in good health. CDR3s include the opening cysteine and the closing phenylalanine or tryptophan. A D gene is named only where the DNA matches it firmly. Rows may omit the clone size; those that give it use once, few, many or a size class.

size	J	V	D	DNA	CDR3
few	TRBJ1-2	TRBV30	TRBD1	TGTGCCTGGACCATGGGACAGGGGGCTGACTATGGCTACACCTTC	CAWTMGQGADYGYTF
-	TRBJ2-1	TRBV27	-	TGTGCCAGCAGTTTTTTCGGGGGCTCCTACAATGAGCAGTTCTTC	CASSFFGGSYNEQFF
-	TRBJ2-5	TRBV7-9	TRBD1	TGTGCCAGCAGCTTAAGTTCCAGGGACAGCCAAGAGACCCAGTACTTC	CASSLSSRDSQETQYF
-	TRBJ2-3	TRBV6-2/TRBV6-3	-	TGTGCCAGCAGCCCTTGGACCACCACAGATACGCAGTATTTT	CASSPWTTTDTQYF
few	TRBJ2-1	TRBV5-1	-	TGCGCCAGCAGCTTGGCTGCCCAGGGGCCCTCCCCCTACAATGAGCAGTTCTTC	CASSLAAQGPSPYNEQFF
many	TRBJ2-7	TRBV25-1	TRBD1	TGTGCCAGCAGTCCCGGGACAGGGGATAAGTACACCTACGAGCAGTACTTC	CASSPGTGDKYTYEQYF
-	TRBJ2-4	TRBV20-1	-	TGCAGTGCTAGCCGGGCGTTGTTACAAAACATTCAGTACTTC	CSASRALLQNIQYF
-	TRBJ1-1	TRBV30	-	TGTGCCTGGAGTAGCTTTGCCGGGAATGCTTTCTTT	CAWSSFAGNAFF
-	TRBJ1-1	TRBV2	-	TGTGCCAACAGAGGACTTCAGGGAATTGGCATGAACACTGAAGCTTTCTTT	CANRGLQGIGMNTEAFF
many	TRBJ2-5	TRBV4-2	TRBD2	TGTGCCAGCAGCGAGGCTAGCGGGGGGGGCTGGGAGACCCAGTACTTC	CASSEASGGGWETQYF
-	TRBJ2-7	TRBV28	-	TGTGCCAGCAGCTGCCAGTACGAGCAGTACTTC	CASSCQYEQYF
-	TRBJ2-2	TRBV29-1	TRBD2	TGCAGCGCCCGGACTAGCGGAGACACCGGGGAGCTGTTTTTT	CSARTSGDTGELFF
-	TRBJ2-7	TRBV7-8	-	TGTGCCAGCAGCTTAGACGGCAGGAGCCTCTCACGGAGCGAGCAGTACTTC	CASSLDGRSLSRSEQYF
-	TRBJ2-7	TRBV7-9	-	TGTGCCAGCAGCCCCGTGGACGCACACACCTACGAGCAGTACTTC	CASSPVDAHTYEQYF
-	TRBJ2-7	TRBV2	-	TGTGCCAGCCTTATCAGGGACTCCTACGAGCAGTACTTC	CASLIRDSYEQYF
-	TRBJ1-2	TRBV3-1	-	TGTGCCAGCAGCCAGGGCCCCAAGTATGGCTACACCTTC	CASSQGPKYGYTF
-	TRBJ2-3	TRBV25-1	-	TGTGCCAGCAGTGAATCGGGGTTATTAGGTACGCAGTATTTT	CASSESGLLGTQYF
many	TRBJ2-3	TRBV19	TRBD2	TGTGCCAGTAGTATGGTGGGGGGGAGCACAGATACGCAGTATTTT	CASSMVGGSTDTQYF
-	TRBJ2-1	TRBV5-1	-	TGCGCCAGCAGCAAAGCCTTCGGGGAGCAGTTCTTC	CASSKAFGEQFF
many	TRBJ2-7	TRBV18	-	TGTGCCAGCTCAGCAAGTGGGGGCGAATCCTACGAGCAGTACTTC	CASSASGGESYEQYF
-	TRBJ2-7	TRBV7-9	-	TGTGCCAGCAGCTTAGTGTCAGATCCAATCTACGAGCAGTACTTC	CASSLVSDPIYEQYF
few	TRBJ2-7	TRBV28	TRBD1	TGTGCCAGCAGTTTCCTCGACAGGGACGAGCAGTACTTC	CASSFLDRDEQYF
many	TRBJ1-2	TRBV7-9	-	TGTGCCAGCAGCTTTGAGGTCGATTGGAACGGCTACACCTTC	CASSFEVDWNGYTF
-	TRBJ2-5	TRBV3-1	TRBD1	TGTGCCAGCAGCCCATTTGGACAGGTGGAAGAGACCCAGTACTTC	CASSPFGQVEETQYF
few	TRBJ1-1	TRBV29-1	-	TGCAGCGACAACCGGCGGGACACTGAAGCTTTCTTT	CSDNRRDTEAFF
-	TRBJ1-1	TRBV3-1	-	TGTGCCAGCAGCCAAGGGATAGGGACGAACACTGAAGCTTTCTTT	CASSQGIGTNTEAFF
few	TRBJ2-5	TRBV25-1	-	TGTGCCAGCAGTCCGACGGCGGGGCGCGGGGAGACCCAGTACTTC	CASSPTAGRGETQYF
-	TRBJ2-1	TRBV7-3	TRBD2	TGTGCCAGCAGCTTCATTGCAGCGGGGGGGCGTTTCGGTGAGCAGTTCTTC	CASSFIAAGGRFGEQFF
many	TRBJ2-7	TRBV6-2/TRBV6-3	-	TGTGCCAGCAGTTACACTACATCTACCTACGAGCAGTACTTC	CASSYTTSTYEQYF
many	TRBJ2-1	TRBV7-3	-	TGTGCCAGCAGCTTATCGCCTTCGGGCTACAATGAGCAGTTCTTC	CASSLSPSGYNEQFF
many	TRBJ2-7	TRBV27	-	TGTGCCAGCAGCCTTCGGGACCCCCCCTACGAGCAGTACTTC	CASSLRDPPYEQYF
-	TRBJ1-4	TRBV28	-	TGTGCCAGCAGTTTAGACTTTGGACAGTCCGAAAAACTGTTTTTT	CASSLDFGQSEKLFF
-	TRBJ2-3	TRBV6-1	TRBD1	TGTGCCAGCAGATACAGGGGGCTTGAGACAGATACGCAGTATTTT	CASRYRGLETDTQYF
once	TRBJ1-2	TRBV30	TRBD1	TGTGCCTACGAATCAGGGGGCGTCGGCGTATATGGCTACACCTTC	CAYESGGVGVYGYTF
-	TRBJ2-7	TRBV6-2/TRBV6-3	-	TGTGCCAGCAACCGACAGATGCCCTACGAGCAGTACTTC	CASNRQMPYEQYF
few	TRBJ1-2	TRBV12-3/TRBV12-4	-	TGTGCCACCCACAACGCCAGGGATAACTATGGCTACACCTTC	CATHNARDNYGYTF
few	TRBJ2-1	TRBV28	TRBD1	TGTGCCATATCCGGGACAGGGGGATACGGTGAGCAGTTCTTC	CAISGTGGYGEQFF
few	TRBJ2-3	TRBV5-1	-	TGCGCCGGCAGCCCTTACATGGGTCCAGATACGCAGTATTTT	CAGSPYMGPDTQYF
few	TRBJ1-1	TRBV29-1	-	TGCAGCGTTGACCGTGGGGCGGACACTGAAGCTTTCTTT	CSVDRGADTEAFF
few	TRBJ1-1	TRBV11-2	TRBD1	TGTGCCAGCAGCTTATGGTCCGGGACAGGTACCCTCGGTGGGTCTTTCTTT	CASSLWSGTGTLGGSFF
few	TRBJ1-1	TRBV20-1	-	TGCAGTGCTAGAGAGCCCGGGGGGGCTGAAGCTTTCTTT	CSAREPGGAEAFF
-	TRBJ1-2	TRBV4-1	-	TGCGCCAGCAGCGCGGACAGCACTCTCTATGGCTACACCTTC	CASSADSTLYGYTF
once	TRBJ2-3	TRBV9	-	TGTGCCAGCAGCGTAGAGTGGGATACGCAGTATTTT	CASSVEWDTQYF
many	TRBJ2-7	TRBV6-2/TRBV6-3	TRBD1	TGTGCCAGCACCCCCGGACAGGGAACCTACGAGCAGTACTTC	CASTPGQGTYEQYF
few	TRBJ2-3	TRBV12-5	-	TGTGCTAGTGGTTCCCCCAGCACAGATACGCAGTATTTT	CASGSPSTDTQYF
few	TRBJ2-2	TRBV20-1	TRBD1	TGCAGTGCTAGGGGGACAGGGGTTCCGAACACCGGGGAGCGGTTTTTT	CSARGTGVPNTGERFF
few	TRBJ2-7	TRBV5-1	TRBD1	TGCGCCAGCAGCTTGGATGTACAGGGGGCCAGCGAGCAGTACTTC	CASSLDVQGASEQYF
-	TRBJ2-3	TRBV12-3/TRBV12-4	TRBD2	TGTGCCAGCAGTCCAACTAGACTAGCGGGGAACACAGATACGCAGTATTTT	CASSPTRLAGNTDTQYF
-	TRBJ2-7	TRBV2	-	TGTGCCAGCAAGGAACGGGGGCTTTGGGGCGAGCAGTACTTC	CASKERGLWGEQYF
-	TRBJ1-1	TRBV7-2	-	TGTGCCAGCAGCCTACAGGGATGGGAAGCTTTCTTT	CASSLQGWEAFF
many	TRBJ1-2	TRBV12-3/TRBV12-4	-	TGTGCCAGCAGTGACCCGGGCAGCTCATATGGCTACACCTTC	CASSDPGSSYGYTF
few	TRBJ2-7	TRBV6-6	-	TGTGCCAGCAGTCCTCTGGCCGACGTCCCTTACGAGCAGTACTTC	CASSPLADVPYEQYF
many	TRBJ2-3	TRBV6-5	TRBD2	TGTGCCAGCAGTTTCGGGACTAGCGGGTCCCGAGATACGCAGTATTTT	CASSFGTSGSRDTQYF
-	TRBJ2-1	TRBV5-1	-	TGCGCCAGCAGCCCAGATGGTTACATAGGTGTCGGATACAATGAGCAGTTCTTC	CASSPDGYIGVGYNEQFF
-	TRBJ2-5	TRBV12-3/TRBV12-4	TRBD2	TGTGCCAGCAGTTTCGGCGGGGGGGTGGGAGTTCTCCAAGAGACCCAGTACTTC	CASSFGGGVGVLQETQYF